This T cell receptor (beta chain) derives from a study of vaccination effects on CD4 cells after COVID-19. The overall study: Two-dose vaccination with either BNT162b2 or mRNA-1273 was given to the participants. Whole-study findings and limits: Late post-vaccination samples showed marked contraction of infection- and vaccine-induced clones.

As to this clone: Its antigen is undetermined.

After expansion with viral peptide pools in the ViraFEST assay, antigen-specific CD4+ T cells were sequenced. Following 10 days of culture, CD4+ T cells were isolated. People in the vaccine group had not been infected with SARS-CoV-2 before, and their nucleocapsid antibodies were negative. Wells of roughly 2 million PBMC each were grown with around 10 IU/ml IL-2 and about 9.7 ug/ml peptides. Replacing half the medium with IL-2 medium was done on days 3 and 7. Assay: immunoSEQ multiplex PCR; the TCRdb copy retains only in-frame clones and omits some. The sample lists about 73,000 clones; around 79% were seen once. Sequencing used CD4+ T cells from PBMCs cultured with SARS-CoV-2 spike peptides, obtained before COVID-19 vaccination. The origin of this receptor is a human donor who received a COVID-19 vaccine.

The CDR3 coding sequence is TGTGCCAGAAGCCGCCTGGACAGGACTAACTATGGCTACACCTTC. Translation gives CARSRLDRTNYGYTF. This chain uses TRBV5-3 with TRBJ1-2, with TRBD1 matching 7 bases. TRBV5-3 is identified as an open reading frame with a role that is uncertain. J lost 0 bases, V lost 4 bases, and 6 bases had no gene match. The CDR3 covers 15 residues.